These T cell receptor beta chains were read from a single sample in a study of beta chain features in type 1 diabetes. Assay: immunoSEQ multiplex PCR; the TCRdb copy retains only in-frame clones and omits some. This table has around 180,000 clones, approximately 8% appearing once. The specimen sequenced was central memory CD4+ T cells from blood. All receptors derive from a man between 18 and 29 years old with type 1 diabetes. The CDR3 runs from the conserved cysteine through the conserved F or W. A D gene is named only where the DNA matches it firmly. Expanded clones are given a class, and other clones once, few, many or no size at all.

J,V,size,length,D,DNA,CDR3
TRBJ2-3,TRBV2,-,18,TRBD2,TGTGCCAGCAGTGACAGGCCCTTACTAGCGGGGGGCACAGATACGCAGTATTTT,CASSDRPLLAGGTDTQYF
TRBJ1-2,TRBV18,few,15,TRBD1,TGTGCCAGCTCTCGAATCGGACAGGGGAACTATGGCTACACCTTC,CASSRIGQGNYGYTF
TRBJ2-7,TRBV6-5,few,14,-,TGTGCCAGCAGTCGCTCGGCCATGACACGCGAGCAGTACTTC,CASSRSAMTREQYF
TRBJ2-4,TRBV5-1,few,15,-,TGCGCCAGCAGCTTGGACGGACTAGCCAAAAACATTCAGTACTTC,CASSLDGLAKNIQYF
TRBJ2-5,TRBV5-1,-,14,-,TGCGCCAGCAGCCCTATAGCGCTCCAAGAGACCCAGTACTTC,CASSPIALQETQYF
TRBJ1-5,TRBV19,few,15,TRBD1,TGTGCCAGTAGTATGCGGACAGGGAGGAATCAGCCCCAGCATTTT,CASSMRTGRNQPQHF
TRBJ2-2,TRBV19,-,15,-,TGTGCCAGTAGTATTGCTGGCTCGAACACCGGGGAGCTGTTTTTT,CASSIAGSNTGELFF
TRBJ2-7,TRBV7-9,few,15,-,TGTGCCAGCAGCTTAAGGGACGGGACATTATACGAGCAGTACTTC,CASSLRDGTLYEQYF
TRBJ2-5,TRBV19,-,13,TRBD2,TGTGCCAGCAGACTAGCGGGCCAAGAGACCCAGTACTTC,CASRLAGQETQYF
TRBJ2-2,TRBV13,-,16,-,TGTGCCAGCAGCGAAGGTGGAGGCCCGAACACCGGGGAGCTGTTTTTT,CASSEGGGPNTGELFF
TRBJ2-3,TRBV11-2,few,19,TRBD2,TGTGCCAGCAGCACCGGGACTAGCGGGAGGGCCGTTAGCACAGATACGCAGTATTTT,CASSTGTSGRAVSTDTQYF